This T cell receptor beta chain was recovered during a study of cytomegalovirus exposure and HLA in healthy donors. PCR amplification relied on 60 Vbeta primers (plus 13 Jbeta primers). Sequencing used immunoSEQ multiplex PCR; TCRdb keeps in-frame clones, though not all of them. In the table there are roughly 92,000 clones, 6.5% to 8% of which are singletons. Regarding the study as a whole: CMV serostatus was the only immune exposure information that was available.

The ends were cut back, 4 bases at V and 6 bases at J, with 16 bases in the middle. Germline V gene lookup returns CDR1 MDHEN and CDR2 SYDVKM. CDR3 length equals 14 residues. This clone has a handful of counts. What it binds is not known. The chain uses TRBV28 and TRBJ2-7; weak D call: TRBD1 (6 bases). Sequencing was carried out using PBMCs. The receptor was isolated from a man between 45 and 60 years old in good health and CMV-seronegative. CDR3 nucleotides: TGTGCCAGCAGTTCACCGACAGGATTTGTCGAGCAGTACTTC. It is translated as CASSSPTGFVEQYF.